A single sample gave rise to the 27 T cell receptor beta chains below, sequenced in a study of blood T cell repertoires in COVID-19. This table comes from immunoSEQ multiplex PCR, and its TCRdb copy is limited to in-frame clones, with some not included. The sample consists of more than 250,000 clones, more than 80% of them appearing once. The sample comprised peripheral blood. These receptor sequences come from a woman aged 50 to 65 with COVID-19, enrolled during active disease.

The chain has TRBV18 and TRBJ2-3; TRBD1 aligns across 9 bases. After removal of 5 bases from V and 2 bases from J, the junction contained 8 bases not matched to a gene. The germline gives CDR1 KGHSH, CDR2 LQKENI. The length of the CDR3 is 16 residues. The CDR3 spells CASSIQGADPTDTQYF. The CDR3 nucleotides read TGTGCCAGCTCAATACAGGGGGCGGACCCCACAGATACGCAGTATTTT.

The chain has TRBV6-6 and TRBJ1-2; TRBD1 matches at 10 bases. The CDR3 is 13 residues long. V lost 5 bases and J lost 8; bases outside the gene matches: 5. The germline CDR1 and CDR2 sequences are MNHNY and SVGAGI (reference sequence). The DNA for the CDR3 is TGTGCCAGCAGTGACAGGGGGCTTGGAGGCTACACCTTC. This translates into CASSDRGLGGYTF.

This sequence joins TRBV3-1 (or the pseudogene TRBV3-2) and TRBJ1-1; no reliable D call. CDR1 and CDR2 (germline): LGHDT, YNNKEL (reference sequence). Trimming shortened V by 3 bases and J by 9 bases, and 14 bases separated the two germline ends. This CDR3 is 13 amino acids long. CDR3 sequence (DNA): TGTGCCAGCAGCCACAGAATCGGGATCAAAGCTTTCTTT. Its protein is CASSHRIGIKAFF.

The chain recombines TRBV9 with TRBJ2-7; D remains ambiguous. This CDR3 contains 14 residues. Germline V gene lookup returns CDR1 SGDLS and CDR2 YYNGEE. The germline V and J ends were trimmed by 0 bases and 1 base, with 8 bases remaining between them. The DNA of the CDR3 is TGTGCCAGCAGCGTAGATCTGAGTTCCTACGAGCAGTACTTC. The encoded protein is CASSVDLSSYEQYF. The full variable domain, its missing parts supplied by reference TRBV9 and TRBJ2-7, is DSGVTQTPKHLITATGQRVTLRCSPRSGDLSVYWYQQSLDQGLQFLIQYYNGEERAKGNILERFSAQQFPDLHSELNLSSLELGDSALYFCASSVDLSSYEQYFGPGTRLTVT.

The chain combines TRBV5-5 with TRBJ2-2; 8 positions agree with TRBD1. The CDR3 loop spans 15 amino acids. Germline V gene sequence: CDR1 SGHKS, CDR2 YYEKEE (reference sequence). J was trimmed by 1 base and V by 4 bases; bases with no gene match: 3. The CDR3 protein is CASSPGQVNTGELFF. CDR3 coding DNA: TGTGCCAGCAGCCCGGGACAGGTGAACACCGGGGAGCTGTTTTTT.

This clone was recorded a few times. The chain links TRBV11-2 to TRBJ2-7, with 11 bases that match TRBD2. The CDR3 length is 14 residues. V lost 3 bases, J lost 6 bases, and 4 bases stayed unmatched. Looked up from germline, CDR1 is SGHAT and CDR2 is FQNNGV. This chain's CDR3 is CASSLNLAGGEQYF. CDR3 nucleotide sequence: TGTGCCAGCAGCTTGAACCTAGCGGGAGGCGAGCAGTACTTC.

V and J are TRBV30 and TRBJ1-2; TRBD1 agrees at 10 bases. Germline CDR1 is GTSNPN and CDR2 is SVGIG (reference sequence). V lost 0 bases to trimming and J lost 4 bases; unmatched junction nucleotides: 5. The CDR3 loop spans 15 amino acids. In nucleotides, the CDR3 is TGTGCCTGGAGTGTAGACAGGGGGCTTAGCTATGGCTACACCTTC. Encoded protein: CAWSVDRGLSYGYTF.

The rearrangement links TRBV19 to TRBJ1-5, with TRBD1 matching over 7 bases. The germline CDR1 and CDR2 sequences are LNHDA and SQIVND (reference sequence). The CDR3 runs 16 residues. Germline trimming cut 7 bases from V and 0 bases from J; bases unmatched to any gene: 9. CDR3 region: CASTDRGPDSNQPQHF. CDR3 nucleotides: TGTGCCAGTACAGATAGGGGGCCGGATAGCAATCAGCCCCAGCATTTT.

The chain has TRBV28 and TRBJ1-1; D might be TRBD1 (6 bases). This CDR3 has 15 residues. V gave up 2 bases and J gave up 0 bases, with 10 bases separating them. The germline V gene has CDR1 MDHEN and CDR2 SYDVKM. DNA of the CDR3: TGTGCCAGCAGTTTAGGCGGGGGCATGAACACTGAAGCTTTCTTT. Translation gives CASSLGGGMNTEAFF.

V usage is TRBV6-5 and J usage is TRBJ2-7; 7 bases line up with TRBD1. V dropped 6 bases and J dropped 0; count of bases not matched to a gene: 5. The CDR3 contains 14 residues. The germline V gene encodes CDR1 MNHEY and CDR2 SVGAGI. The CDR3 loop is CASRKTGSSYEQYF. The CDR3 coding sequence is TGTGCCAGCAGGAAGACAGGGTCCTCCTACGAGCAGTACTTC.

CDR3 loop: CASSTTPGQGVYGYTF. The CDR3 region has the DNA TGTGCCAGCTCAACAACCCCGGGACAGGGGGTCTATGGCTACACCTTC. The chain uses TRBV18 and TRBJ1-2, with TRBD1 matching 11 bases. Germline V gives CDR1 KGHSH, CDR2 LQKENI. This CDR3 contains 16 residues. V lost 5 bases to trimming and J lost 4 bases; unmatched junction nucleotides: 9. The whole variable domain, remainder taken from reference TRBV18 and TRBJ1-2, is NAGVMQNPRHLVRRRGQEARLRCSPMKGHSHVYWYRQLPEEGLKFMVYLQKENIIDESGMPKERFSAEFPKEGPSILRIQQVVRGDSAAYFCASSTTPGQGVYGYTFGSGTRLTVV.

Worth noting for this clone: Other DNA sequences in the same sample also yield this CDR3. The rearrangement links TRBV5-1 to TRBJ2-1; D may be TRBD2 (5 bases). The V gene's germline CDR1 is SGHRS and CDR2 YFSETQ. The V end was cut by 0 bases, the J end by 3 bases, with 10 bases between. CDR3 length: 15 residues. This CDR3 is CASSLGLASYNEQFF. Here the CDR3 DNA reads TGCGCCAGCAGCTTGGGTCTAGCTAGCTACAATGAGCAGTTCTTC.

The chain couples TRBV7-6 to TRBJ1-2; 12 bases are a match to TRBD1. This CDR3 is built from 16 residues. Per germline, CDR1 SGHVS and CDR2 FNYEAQ. Unmatched junction bases numbered 9, after V lost 5 bases and J lost 5 bases. CDR3 in amino acids: CASSPPPGQGAYGYTF. The DNA for the CDR3 is TGTGCCAGCAGCCCGCCCCCGGGACAGGGGGCTTATGGCTACACCTTC.

This clone was observed once. This chain connects TRBV11-2 to TRBJ1-2; no clear D. The CDR3 has 14 residues. In germline, CDR1 is SGHAT, CDR2 FQNNGV. Trimming pared 1 base from V and 2 bases from J, leaving 8 bases between. CDR3 amino acids: CASSLANTNYGYTF. CDR3 bases: TGTGCCAGCAGCTTAGCCAACACCAACTATGGCTACACCTTC.

The rearrangement joins TRBV27 to TRBJ2-3, with D possibly matching TRBD1 (5 bases). This CDR3 spans 12 amino acids. V was clipped by 6 bases and J by 6 bases, with 10 bases between them. Looked up from germline, CDR1 is MNHEY and CDR2 is SMNVEV (reference sequence). The CDR3 region is CASRAGYDTQYF. The CDR3 bases are TGTGCCAGCAGAGCAGGGTACGATACGCAGTATTTT.

The chain employs TRBV5-1 and TRBJ2-1, with 9 bases lining up with TRBD2. This CDR3 has 16 residues. Germline V gene data show CDR1 as SGHRS and CDR2 as YFSETQ. After removal of 4 bases from V and 2 bases from J, the junction contained 7 bases not matched to a gene. The CDR3: CASSKPTSGPYNEQFF. The CDR3 DNA is TGCGCCAGCAGCAAGCCGACTAGCGGTCCCTACAATGAGCAGTTCTTC.

V gene TRBV30 combines with J gene TRBJ1-2; D is unresolved. Trimming shortened V by 0 bases and J by 3 bases, and 8 bases separated the two germline ends. CDR1 is GTSNPN and CDR2 is SVGIG in the germline V gene (reference sequence). CDR3 length: 13 residues. CDR3: CAWSVTGYYGYTF. The CDR3 bases are TGTGCCTGGAGTGTGACGGGATACTATGGCTACACCTTC.

There are a few counts of this clone. The chain employs TRBV5-1 and TRBJ2-1; tentative D call: TRBD2 (5 bases). The CDR3 is 16 amino acids. CDR1 is SGHRS and CDR2 is YFSETQ in the germline V gene. The V gene lost 0 bases and the J gene lost 4 bases, with 14 bases spanning the gap. The CDR3 loop is CASSLGGQRPYNEQFF. In nucleotides, the CDR3 is TGCGCCAGCAGCTTGGGCGGGCAGCGGCCATACAATGAGCAGTTCTTC.

The J gene is TRBJ1-1, the V gene TRBV2; D remains ambiguous. The CDR3 is 13 residues long. Trimming removed 6 bases at V and 0 bases at J, with 8 bases between. Looked up from germline, CDR1 is SNHLY and CDR2 is FYNNEI. The CDR3 spells CASSAAMNTEAFF. DNA of the CDR3: TGTGCCAGCAGCGCGGCGATGAACACTGAAGCTTTCTTT.

The chain uses TRBV10-3 and TRBJ1-5, with D possibly being TRBD1 (5 bases). Germline assignment: CDR1 ENHRY and CDR2 SYGVKD. V was clipped by 6 bases and J by 3 bases, with 21 bases between them. The CDR3 runs 17 residues. CDR3 nucleotide sequence: TGTGCCATCAGGGCCCGCCCGCGACAGTTTAACAATCAGCCCCAGCATTTT. Translating it yields CAIRARPRQFNNQPQHF.

This chain links TRBV12-3 or TRBV12-4 with TRBJ1-3, with 8 bases lining up with TRBD1. This CDR3 is built from 13 residues. The ends lost 6 bases at V and 8 bases at J; junction bases unmatched: 6. The CDR3, as DNA: TGTGCCAGCAGCCCGGGACAGGTATACACCATATATTTT. Its translation is CASSPGQVYTIYF.

The sample holds one count of this clone. The J gene is TRBJ1-3, the V gene TRBV6-5; D remains unclear. This CDR3 comprises 14 residues. With 6 bases removed from V and 0 bases from J, the gap between germline ends came to 9 bases. Germline CDR1 MNHEY, CDR2 SVGAGI. CDR3 protein: CASSRRNSGNTIYF. As DNA, the CDR3 is TGTGCCAGCAGCCGGAGGAACTCTGGAAACACCATATATTTT.

The chain employs TRBV19 and TRBJ2-3; the match to TRBD2 covers 16 bases. Germline V gene lookup returns CDR1 LNHDA and CDR2 SQIVND (reference sequence). V was clipped by 10 bases and J by 5 bases; unmatched bases: 9. The length of the CDR3 is 16 residues. CDR3 in DNA: TGTGCCACTCAACCGGGACTAGCGGGAGGGCAAGATACGCAGTATTTT. The encoded protein is CATQPGLAGGQDTQYF.

The rearrangement links TRBV28 to TRBJ2-6; weak D call: TRBD2 (6 bases). CDR3 length: 18 amino acids. The germline CDR1 and CDR2 sequences are MDHEN and SYDVKM. V was trimmed by 10 bases and J by 0 bases, leaving 22 bases between them. DNA of the CDR3: TGTGCCACCCTCTCTTTGGAGGGTGGAGACTCTGGGGCCAACGTCCTGACTTTC. Its translation is CATLSLEGGDSGANVLTF.

The chain employs TRBV19 and TRBJ2-1, with 8 bases matching TRBD2. The germline V gene has CDR1 LNHDA and CDR2 SQIVND (reference sequence). The CDR3 covers 19 residues. V dropped 6 bases and J dropped 0; count of bases not matched to a gene: 16. The CDR3 protein is CASSLTSAGGHSSYNEQFF. CDR3 nucleotides: TGTGCCAGTAGCCTTACTAGTGCGGGAGGCCATAGCTCCTACAATGAGCAGTTCTTC.

The J gene is TRBJ1-1, the V gene TRBV5-1; 7 bases agree with TRBD1. Germline values: CDR1 SGHRS, CDR2 YFSETQ. J was trimmed by 1 base and V by 4 bases; bases with no gene match: 13. The CDR3 is 17 residues long. The CDR3 DNA sequence: TGCGCCAGCAGCCGCGATACCGATGCAGGGGGGAACACTGAAGCTTTCTTT. This gives the protein CASSRDTDAGGNTEAFF. The full variable domain, completed using reference TRBV5-1 and TRBJ1-1, is KAGVTQTPRYLIKTRGQQVTLSCSPISGHRSVSWYQQTPGQGLQFLFEYFSETQRNKGNFPGRFSGRQFSNSRSEMNVSTLELGDSALYLCASSRDTDAGGNTEAFFGQGTRLTVV.

This sequence joins TRBV7-6 and TRBJ1-2; D possibly corresponds to TRBD1 (5 bases). The CDR3 contains 15 residues. Germline V gives CDR1 SGHVS, CDR2 FNYEAQ. V lost 5 bases to trimming and J lost 1 base, with 14 bases between them. In DNA, the CDR3 is TGTGCCAGCAGCCCTGACAGCAACCTTAACTATGGCTACACCTTC. Amino acid sequence: CASSPDSNLNYGYTF.